The present T cell receptor (beta chain) was sequenced within a study of control samples from healthy donors and cancer patients. The CDR3 is made up of 12 amino acids. The germline gives CDR1 GTSNPN, CDR2 SVGIG (reference sequence). Trimming pared 4 bases from V and 3 bases from J, leaving 9 bases between. Using immunoSEQ multiplex PCR, the repertoire was profiled, and TCRdb retains in-frame clones only, with some absent. The sample has some 79,000 clones, around 89% seen once. The chain joins TRBV30 to TRBJ1-1; tentative D call: TRBD1 (5 bases). The specimen was blood. This sequence originates from a man between 50 and 59 years old in good health. The CDR3 spells CAWTGGYTEAFF. The CDR3 DNA sequence: TGTGCCTGGACGGGGGGTTACACTGAAGCTTTCTTT.